This T cell receptor beta chain was captured in a study of blood T cell repertoires in COVID-19. Looking at the study overall: The United States, Italy and Spain provided the acute and convalescent COVID-19 samples.

Per the authors' pipeline: Amplification from reference gene primers served as the basis for estimated nucleated cell counts. TCRdb keeps only in-frame clones here, not all; method: immunoSEQ multiplex PCR. V, J and clone size were drawn from that table, and D and trimming were deduced from the DNA. The sample records a few hundred thousand clones, more than 75% being singletons. The CDR3 extends over 15 amino acids. Germline CDR1 and CDR2: LNHDA and SQIVND (reference sequence). V shed 4 bases and J shed 5 bases, with 17 bases lying between them. This TCR was sampled from a man aged 45-65 years with acute or convalescent COVID-19. This chain uses TRBV19 with TRBJ1-2; weak D call: TRBD1 (6 bases). Sequences were obtained from peripheral blood. The chain's CDR3 is CASSTTGSPGYGYTF. The CDR3 DNA is TGTGCCAGTAGTACGACAGGTTCTCCGGGGTATGGCTACACCTTC.